These 30 T cell receptor beta chains share one sample of origin, sequenced in a study of PD-1 blockade in classical Hodgkin lymphoma. Produced via immunoSEQ multiplex PCR; TCRdb's table is partial and in-frame only. The sample lists about 21,000 clones, around 70% occurring once. Exposure to brentuximab vedotin varied, and each patient had relapsed following autologous stem cell transplantation. This specimen consisted of peripheral blood mononuclear cells (PBMCs), obtained at baseline. The receptors stem from a human donor with classical Hodgkin lymphoma.

Only a few counts were recorded for this clone. In DNA form, the CDR3 reads TGTGCCAGCAGTTCTACTAGCGGGAGAATCGATGAGCAGTTCTTC. Encoded protein: CASSSTSGRIDEQFF. The rearrangement uses TRBV28 and TRBJ2-1; 11 bases fit TRBD2. There are 15 residues in the CDR3. V dropped 4 bases and J dropped 8; count of bases not matched to a gene: 7. From germline, CDR1 is MDHEN and CDR2 SYDVKM.

The genes are TRBV7-8 and TRBJ2-1; the match to TRBD2 covers 8 bases. V was clipped by 8 bases and J by 0 bases; unmatched bases: 18. Germline CDR1 is SGHVS and CDR2 is FQNEAQ. CDR3 length equals 19 residues. CDR3 in amino acids: CASSEGGVAGFSSYNEQFF. The CDR3 region has the DNA TGTGCCAGCTCCGAAGGGGGGGTAGCGGGATTTAGCTCCTACAATGAGCAGTTCTTC.

V is TRBV14 and J is TRBJ1-5; D unclear. The CDR3 is 17 residues long. Germline V gene lookup returns CDR1 SGHDN and CDR2 FVKESK. The V and J ends lost 0 bases and 6 bases respectively, with 18 bases between them. The CDR3 DNA reads as TGTGCCAGCAGCCAAGATTTTGGCCCCGAAGACGGTCAGCCCCAGCATTTT. Its translation: CASSQDFGPEDGQPQHF. Together with reference TRBV14 and TRBJ1-5, the CDR3 gives the full variable domain: EAGVTQFPSHSVIEKGQTVTLRCDPISGHDNLYWYRRVMGKEIKFLLHFVKESKQDESGMPNNRFLAERTGGTYSTLKVQPAELEDSGVYFCASSQDFGPEDGQPQHFGDGTRLSIL.

The rearrangement uses TRBV19 and TRBJ1-2; the match to TRBD1 covers 9 bases. The germline gives CDR1 LNHDA, CDR2 SQIVND (reference sequence). J lost 4 bases, V lost 5 bases, and 5 bases had no gene match. The CDR3 has 14 residues. This CDR3 reads CASSAQGAVYGYTF. DNA of the CDR3: TGTGCCAGTAGTGCACAGGGGGCTGTCTATGGCTACACCTTC.

There are many counts of this clone. V is TRBV30 and J is TRBJ2-3; TRBD2 aligns across 9 bases. CDR1 is GTSNPN, CDR2 SVGIG, per germline (reference sequence). The CDR3 has 14 amino acids. Losses at the gene ends were 1 base for V and 4 bases for J; bases not matched to a gene: 3. The CDR3 reads CAWSAGLAADTQYF. The CDR3 region has the DNA TGTGCCTGGAGTGCGGGACTAGCTGCAGATACGCAGTATTTT.

The rearrangement links TRBV6-5 to TRBJ1-2, with D unclear. Germline CDR1 and CDR2: MNHEY and SVGAGI. Trimming took off 0 bases at V and 5 bases at J, with 7 bases between the two ends. The CDR3 spans 13 residues. The CDR3 DNA is TGTGCCAGCAGTTACTCGCTCGGATATGGCTACACCTTC. Its translation is CASSYSLGYGYTF.

This chain connects TRBV4-2 to TRBJ2-7; no clear D. In germline, CDR1 is LGHNA, CDR2 YNFKEQ. The CDR3 is 15 residues long. Trimming cost V 0 bases and J 0 bases, with 9 bases left between them. CDR3 nucleotides: TGTGCCAGCAGCCAAGACCAACTGAGCTCCTACGAGCAGTACTTC. It specifies CASSQDQLSSYEQYF.

Points on this clone: A much larger clone is a single base away; this may be a read error. The chain is built from TRBV7-2 and TRBJ1-1; weak D call: TRBD1 (6 bases). Germline V gene sequence: CDR1 SGHTA, CDR2 FQGNSA. The length of the CDR3 is 18 residues. The CDR3 loop is CASSLEERGPNLNTEASF. In DNA, the CDR3 is TGTGCCAGCAGCTTAGAAGAACGGGGGCCGAACCTGAACACTGAAGCTTCCTTT.

V gene TRBV19 combines with J gene TRBJ2-7; D tentatively reads TRBD1 or TRBD2 (5 bases each). The V gene lost 5 bases and the J gene lost 5 bases, with 19 bases spanning the gap. Germline-derived CDR1 and CDR2 are LNHDA and SQIVND (reference sequence). CDR3 length: 15 amino acids. CDR3 loop: CASSAAGTPNDEQYF. CDR3 sequence (DNA): TGTGCCAGTAGTGCGGCCGGGACGCCAAACGACGAGCAGTACTTC.

The CDR3 DNA is TGCGCCAGCAAAGGACAGGGGGCGACTGAAGCTTTCTTT. Translated, it gives CASKGQGATEAFF. This chain uses TRBV10-2 with TRBJ1-1; 11 nucleotides agree with TRBD1. Germline CDR1 is WSHSY and CDR2 is SAAADI. The CDR3 consists of 13 residues. After removal of 7 bases from V and 5 bases from J, the junction contained 3 bases not matched to a gene.

Regarding this clone: Other nucleotide sequences from this sample produce the same CDR3. The chain uses TRBV19 and TRBJ2-3; 9 bases map to TRBD1. Germline CDR1 LNHDA, CDR2 SQIVND (reference sequence). This CDR3 is 15 amino acids long. V was pared by 5 bases and J by 1 base, with 4 bases of the junction left unmatched. CDR3 DNA sequence: TGTGCCAGTAGTTCACGGGACAGGGGCACAGATACGCAGTATTTT. It specifies CASSSRDRGTDTQYF.

J is TRBJ2-3 and V is TRBV7-6, with D unclear. Germline V gene sequence: CDR1 SGHVS, CDR2 FNYEAQ. V lost 2 bases and J 6 bases, leaving 6 bases between the germline ends. CDR3 length: 12 amino acids. This CDR3 reads CASSLPQDTQYF. In nucleotides, the CDR3 is TGTGCCAGCAGCTTACCACAGGATACGCAGTATTTT.

V and J are TRBV6-1 and TRBJ1-6, with TRBD1 matching 9 bases. The CDR3 is 18 residues long. CDR1 is MNHNS and CDR2 is SASEGT in the germline V gene. V was pared by 0 bases and J by 0 bases, with 3 bases of the junction left unmatched. CDR3 nucleotides: TGTGCCAGCAGTGAAGCGTTGACAGGGGGCTCCTATAATTCACCCCTCCACTTT. Encoded protein: CASSEALTGGSYNSPLHF.

V usage is TRBV6-1 and J usage is TRBJ1-1; the D gene is possibly TRBD1 (5 bases). Germline values: CDR1 MNHNS, CDR2 SASEGT. This CDR3 has 14 amino acids. V was shortened by 4 bases and J by 1 base, with 10 bases between the two germline ends. CDR3 sequence: CASSVGPSNTEAFF. CDR3 sequence (DNA): TGTGCCAGCAGTGTGGGACCGTCGAACACTGAAGCTTTCTTT.

The gene calls are TRBV28 and TRBJ2-7, with 8 bases lining up with TRBD1. Germline CDR1 and CDR2: MDHEN and SYDVKM. The V segment lost 7 bases and the J segment 3 bases; nucleotides outside the gene matches: 2. CDR3 length equals 12 residues. CDR3 nucleotides: TGTGCCAGCACTACAGGGGGCTACGAGCAGTACTTC. As protein: CASTTGGYEQYF.

V gene TRBV6-5 combines with J gene TRBJ1-2, with TRBD1 matching over 9 bases. Germline values: CDR1 MNHEY, CDR2 SVGAGI. J gave up 5 bases and V 6 bases, and 7 bases lay outside the gene matches. CDR3 size: 14 residues. The chain's CDR3 is CASRVTTGGYGYTF. The CDR3 region has the DNA TGTGCCAGCAGAGTCACGACAGGGGGGTATGGCTACACCTTC.

The rearrangement uses TRBV4-1 and TRBJ2-7; tentatively, D is TRBD1 (6 bases). The V end was cut by 4 bases, the J end by 2 bases, with 12 bases between. The germline CDR1 and CDR2 sequences are MGHRA and YSYEKL. CDR3 length: 14 residues. The CDR3 nucleotides are TGCGCCAGCAGCCTCGGTGGACAGACCTACGAGCAGTACTTC. It is translated as CASSLGGQTYEQYF.

The gene calls are TRBV18 and TRBJ2-5; D is perhaps TRBD2 (5 bases). The CDR3 runs 15 residues. The germline gives CDR1 KGHSH, CDR2 LQKENI. Trimming left V 1 base short and J 2 bases short, with 11 bases between. The CDR3 nucleotides read TGTGCCAGCTCACCACAAACAGAGGGACAAGAGACCCAGTACTTC. It is translated as CASSPQTEGQETQYF.

The rearrangement links TRBV19 to TRBJ1-1; no reliable D call. Germline-derived CDR1 and CDR2 are LNHDA and SQIVND (reference sequence). This CDR3 spans 14 amino acids. The V end was cut by 4 bases, the J end by 0 bases, with 9 bases between. CDR3 in amino acids: CASSSLGMNTEAFF. CDR3 in DNA: TGTGCCAGTAGTAGTCTGGGAATGAACACTGAAGCTTTCTTT.

The V gene is TRBV4-1, the J gene TRBJ2-3; D is undetermined. The CDR3 sequence is 15 residues long. CDR1 and CDR2 (germline): MGHRA, YSYEKL. V lost 0 bases, J lost 5 bases, and 12 bases lay in between. CDR3 coding DNA: TGCGCCAGCAGCCAAGACCCAGATTTCGAAGATACGCAGTATTTT. This sequence encodes CASSQDPDFEDTQYF.

This clone was seen once. The chain joins TRBV27 to TRBJ2-7, with TRBD2 identical over 8 bases. After removal of 3 bases from V and 2 bases from J, the junction contained 3 bases not matched to a gene. There are 14 residues in the CDR3. Germline V gene data show CDR1 as MNHEY and CDR2 as SMNVEV (reference sequence). CDR3 amino acids: CASSLLAGTYEQYF. The CDR3 DNA sequence: TGTGCCAGCAGTTTGCTAGCGGGCACCTACGAGCAGTACTTC.

The chain is built from TRBV30 and TRBJ2-1, with 8 bases fitting TRBD2. The CDR3 runs 14 residues. V shed 3 bases, J shed 1 base, and the junction held 2 bases outside the gene matches. Per germline, CDR1 GTSNPN and CDR2 SVGIG (reference sequence). CDR3 nucleotide sequence: TGTGCCTGGAGGGCTAGCGGGTCCTACAATGAGCAGTTCTTC. As protein: CAWRASGSYNEQFF.

The chain joins TRBV6-4 to TRBJ2-1, with TRBD2 matching over 8 bases. CDR1 MRHNA and CDR2 SNTAGT come from the germline V gene. Trimming at V came to 4 bases and at J to 0 bases, leaving 2 bases not matched to a gene. The CDR3 has 15 amino acids. The CDR3 DNA sequence: TGTGCCAGCAGTGGGAGCGGGAGCTCCTACAATGAGCAGTTCTTC. Protein product: CASSGSGSSYNEQFF.

This chain joins TRBV10-3 and TRBJ1-1, with 7 bases that match TRBD1. This CDR3 is built from 13 residues. Germline CDR1 is ENHRY and CDR2 is SYGVKD. V dropped 4 bases and J dropped 4; count of bases not matched to a gene: 3. The CDR3 loop reads CAISGNRGTEAFF. The CDR3 region has the DNA TGTGCCATCAGTGGTAACAGGGGCACTGAAGCTTTCTTT.

The chain employs TRBV12-5 and TRBJ1-5; no reliable D call. Looked up from germline, CDR1 is LGHNT and CDR2 is FRNRAP. Trimming removed 0 bases from V and 0 bases from J, with 9 bases in between. The CDR3 is 16 residues long. The CDR3 reads CASGLVSHYSNQPQHF. CDR3 DNA: TGTGCTAGTGGTTTGGTATCACATTATAGCAATCAGCCCCAGCATTTT.

In this sample, this clone is large. The junction shows a germline mismatch at one end, possibly a read error. The V call is TRBV19, the J call TRBJ2-7; D perhaps matches TRBD2 (5 bases). The germline CDR1 and CDR2 sequences are LNHDA and SQIVND (reference sequence). The CDR3 totals 15 residues. The CDR3 nucleotides are TGTGCCAGTAGTATCCGAGGGAACCCCTCCTCCGAGCAGTACTTC. This sequence encodes CASSIRGNPSSEQYF. The full variable domain, rest sourced from reference TRBV19 and TRBJ2-7, is DGGITQSPKYLFRKEGQNVTLSCEQNLNHDAMYWYRQDPGQGLRLIYYSQIVNDFQKGDIAEGYSVSREKKESFPLTVTSAQKNPTAFYLCASSIRGNPSSEQYFGPGTRLTVT.

The chain uses TRBV10-1 and TRBJ2-7, with D tentatively TRBD2 (5 bases). The CDR3 extends over 13 amino acids. The V end was cut by 4 bases, the J end by 6 bases, with 13 bases between. Germline CDR1 and CDR2: WNHNN and SYGVQD (reference sequence). The CDR3 coding sequence is TGCGCCAGCAGTGGCCCTAGCCGGAGCGAGCAGTACTTC. Its translation: CASSGPSRSEQYF.

The sample holds many counts of this clone. The V gene is TRBV7-9, the J gene TRBJ1-5; unclear D gene. The CDR3 is 13 amino acids. V was pared by 1 base and J by 6 bases, with 7 bases between. The germline gives CDR1 SEHNR, CDR2 FQNEAQ (reference sequence). The CDR3 nucleotides are TGTGCCAGCAGCTTAGGTCCGGTTCAGCCCCAGCATTTT. It specifies CASSLGPVQPQHF.

V is TRBV6-1 and J is TRBJ2-7, with D hard to call. The length of the CDR3 is 13 residues. V lost 4 bases and J 0 bases, leaving 7 bases between the germline ends. Germline V CDR1 and CDR2: MNHNS, SASEGT. The CDR3 reads CASSVLSSYEQYF. The CDR3, as DNA: TGTGCCAGCAGTGTACTAAGCTCCTACGAGCAGTACTTC.

This clone was found once. The chain recombines TRBV9 with TRBJ2-5; 8 bases map to TRBD1. Germline V gene lookup returns CDR1 SGDLS and CDR2 YYNGEE. With 2 bases clipped from V and 11 bases from J, the junction kept 11 bases outside the gene matches. The CDR3 consists of 14 residues. The CDR3 reads CASSVDRVLGEQYF. In nucleotides, the CDR3 is TGTGCCAGCAGCGTGGACAGGGTTTTGGGGGAGCAGTACTTC. Filled out from reference TRBV9 and TRBJ2-5, the complete variable domain reads DSGVTQTPKHLITATGQRVTLRCSPRSGDLSVYWYQQSLDQGLQFLIQYYNGEERAKGNILERFSAQQFPDLHSELNLSSLELGDSALYFCASSVDRVLGEQYFGPGTRLLVL.